The table lists the clone carrying this TCR beta chain with a few counts. Each CDR3 protein is one row after TCRdb ran MiXCR on the RT-PCR reads. The data show 650,000 or so distinct CDR3 sequences, 11% to 15% seen once. The data derive from a study of response to subunit inactivated influenza vaccine. There are 16 residues in the CDR3. V gave up 1 base and J gave up 4 bases; unmatched junction bases: 5. Germline V lookup: CDR1 MNHEY, CDR2 SVGAGI. Sequenced material: PBMCs from blood, taken less than 15 days before vaccination. The source of this sequence is a man aged 45 to 65 who received an inactivated influenza vaccine. The gene calls are TRBV6-5 and TRBJ2-1; TRBD2 matches at 9 bases. CDR3 DNA: TGTGCCAGCAGTTACTTAGCGGGGGCCGTTTACAATGAGCAGTTCTTC. Translated, it gives CASSYLAGAVYNEQFF.